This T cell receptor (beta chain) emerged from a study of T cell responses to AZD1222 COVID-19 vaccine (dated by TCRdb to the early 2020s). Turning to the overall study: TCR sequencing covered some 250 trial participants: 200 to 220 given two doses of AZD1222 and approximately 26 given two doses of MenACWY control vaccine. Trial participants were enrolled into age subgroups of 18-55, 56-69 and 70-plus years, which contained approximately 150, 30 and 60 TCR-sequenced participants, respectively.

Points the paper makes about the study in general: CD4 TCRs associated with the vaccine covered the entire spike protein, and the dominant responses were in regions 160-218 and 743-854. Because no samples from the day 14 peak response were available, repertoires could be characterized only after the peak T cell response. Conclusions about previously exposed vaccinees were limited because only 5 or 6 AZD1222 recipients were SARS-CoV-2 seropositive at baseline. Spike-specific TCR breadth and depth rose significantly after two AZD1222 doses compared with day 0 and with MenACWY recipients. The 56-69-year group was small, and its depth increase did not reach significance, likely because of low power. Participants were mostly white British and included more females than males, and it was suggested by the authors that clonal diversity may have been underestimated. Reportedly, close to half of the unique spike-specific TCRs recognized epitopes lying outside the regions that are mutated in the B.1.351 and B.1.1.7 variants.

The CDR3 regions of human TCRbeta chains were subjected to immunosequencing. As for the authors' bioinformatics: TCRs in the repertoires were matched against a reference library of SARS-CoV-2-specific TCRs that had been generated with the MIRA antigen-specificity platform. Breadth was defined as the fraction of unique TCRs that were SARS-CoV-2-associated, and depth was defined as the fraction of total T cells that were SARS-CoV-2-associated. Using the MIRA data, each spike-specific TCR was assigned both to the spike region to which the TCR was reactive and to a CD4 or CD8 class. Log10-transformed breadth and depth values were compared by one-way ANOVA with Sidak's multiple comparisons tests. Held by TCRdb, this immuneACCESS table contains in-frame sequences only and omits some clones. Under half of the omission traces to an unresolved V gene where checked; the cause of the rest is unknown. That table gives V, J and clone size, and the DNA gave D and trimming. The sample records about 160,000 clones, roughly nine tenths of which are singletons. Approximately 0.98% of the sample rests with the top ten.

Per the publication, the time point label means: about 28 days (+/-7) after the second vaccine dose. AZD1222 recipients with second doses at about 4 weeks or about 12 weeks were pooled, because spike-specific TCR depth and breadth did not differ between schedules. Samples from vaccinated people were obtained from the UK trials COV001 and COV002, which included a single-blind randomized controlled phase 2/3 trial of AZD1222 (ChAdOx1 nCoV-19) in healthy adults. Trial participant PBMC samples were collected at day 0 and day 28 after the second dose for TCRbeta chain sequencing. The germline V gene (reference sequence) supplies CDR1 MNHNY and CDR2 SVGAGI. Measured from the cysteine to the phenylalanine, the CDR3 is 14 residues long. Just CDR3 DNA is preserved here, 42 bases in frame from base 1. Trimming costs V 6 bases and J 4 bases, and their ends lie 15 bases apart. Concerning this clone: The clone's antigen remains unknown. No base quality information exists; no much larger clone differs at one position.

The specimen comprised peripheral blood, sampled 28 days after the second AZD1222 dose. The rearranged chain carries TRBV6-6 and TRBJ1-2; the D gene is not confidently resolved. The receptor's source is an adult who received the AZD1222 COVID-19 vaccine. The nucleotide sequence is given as TGTGCCAGCAGCCCTGGGTTGATAGCCTATGGCTACACCTTC. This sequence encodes CASSPGLIAYGYTF.